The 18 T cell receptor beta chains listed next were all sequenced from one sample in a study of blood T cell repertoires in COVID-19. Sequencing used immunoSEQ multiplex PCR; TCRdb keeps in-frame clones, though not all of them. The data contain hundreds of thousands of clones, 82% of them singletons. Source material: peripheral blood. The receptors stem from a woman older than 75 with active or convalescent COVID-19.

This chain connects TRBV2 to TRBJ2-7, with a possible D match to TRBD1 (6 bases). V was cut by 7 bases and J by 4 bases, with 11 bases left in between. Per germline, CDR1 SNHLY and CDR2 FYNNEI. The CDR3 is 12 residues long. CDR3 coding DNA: TGTGCCAGCACGGACCAGGGGTACGAGCAGTACTTC. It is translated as CASTDQGYEQYF.

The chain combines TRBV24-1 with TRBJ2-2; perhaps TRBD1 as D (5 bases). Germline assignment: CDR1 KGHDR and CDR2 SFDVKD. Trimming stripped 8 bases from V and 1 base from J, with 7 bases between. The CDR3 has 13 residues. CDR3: CATTGLNTGELFF. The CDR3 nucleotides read TGTGCCACCACAGGGCTGAACACCGGGGAGCTGTTTTTT.

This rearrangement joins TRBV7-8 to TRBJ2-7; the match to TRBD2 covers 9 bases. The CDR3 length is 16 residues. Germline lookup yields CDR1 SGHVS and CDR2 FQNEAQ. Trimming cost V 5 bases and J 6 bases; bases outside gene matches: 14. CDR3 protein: CASSRLLSGRASEQYF. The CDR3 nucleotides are TGTGCCAGCAGCCGACTCCTTAGCGGGAGAGCCTCCGAGCAGTACTTC.

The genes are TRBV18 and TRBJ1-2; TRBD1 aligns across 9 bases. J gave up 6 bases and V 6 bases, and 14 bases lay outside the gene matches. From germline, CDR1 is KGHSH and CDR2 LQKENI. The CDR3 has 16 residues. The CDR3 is CASSPMATGGRNGYTF. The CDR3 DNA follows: TGTGCCAGCTCTCCCATGGCGACAGGGGGAAGGAATGGCTACACCTTC. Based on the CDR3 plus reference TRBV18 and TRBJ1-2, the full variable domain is NAGVMQNPRHLVRRRGQEARLRCSPMKGHSHVYWYRQLPEEGLKFMVYLQKENIIDESGMPKERFSAEFPKEGPSILRIQQVVRGDSAAYFCASSPMATGGRNGYTFGSGTRLTVV.

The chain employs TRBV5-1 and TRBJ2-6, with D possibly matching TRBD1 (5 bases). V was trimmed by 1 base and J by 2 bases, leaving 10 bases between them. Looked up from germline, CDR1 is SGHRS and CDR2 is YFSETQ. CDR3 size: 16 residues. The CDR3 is CASSLNTGTGANVLTF. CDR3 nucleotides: TGCGCCAGCAGCTTGAACACAGGAACTGGGGCCAACGTCCTGACTTTC.

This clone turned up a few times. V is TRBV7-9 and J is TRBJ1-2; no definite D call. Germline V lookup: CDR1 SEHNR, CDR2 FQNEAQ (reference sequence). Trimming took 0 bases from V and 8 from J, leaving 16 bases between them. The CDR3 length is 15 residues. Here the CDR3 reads CASSLAHNKYVGYTF. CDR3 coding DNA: TGTGCCAGCAGCTTAGCTCATAACAAGTATGTAGGCTACACCTTC.

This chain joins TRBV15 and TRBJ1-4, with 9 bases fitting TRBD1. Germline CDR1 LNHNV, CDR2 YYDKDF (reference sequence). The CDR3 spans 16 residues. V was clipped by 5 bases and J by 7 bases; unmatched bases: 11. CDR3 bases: TGTGCCACCAGCCGGACAAACAGGGGGCGAGGTGAAAAACTGTTTTTT. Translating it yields CATSRTNRGRGEKLFF.

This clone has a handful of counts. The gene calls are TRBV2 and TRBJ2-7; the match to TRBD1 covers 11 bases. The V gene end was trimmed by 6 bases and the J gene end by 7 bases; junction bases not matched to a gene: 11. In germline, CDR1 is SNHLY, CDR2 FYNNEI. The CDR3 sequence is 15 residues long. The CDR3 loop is CASSPTGQGVREQYF. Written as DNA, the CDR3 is TGTGCCAGCAGCCCTACGGGACAGGGGGTTAGGGAGCAGTACTTC. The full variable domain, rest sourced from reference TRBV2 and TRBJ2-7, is EPEVTQTPSHQVTQMGQEVILRCVPISNHLYFYWYRQILGQKVEFLVSFYNNEISEKSEIFDDQFSVERPDGSNFTLKIRSTKLEDSAMYFCASSPTGQGVREQYFGPGTRLTVT.

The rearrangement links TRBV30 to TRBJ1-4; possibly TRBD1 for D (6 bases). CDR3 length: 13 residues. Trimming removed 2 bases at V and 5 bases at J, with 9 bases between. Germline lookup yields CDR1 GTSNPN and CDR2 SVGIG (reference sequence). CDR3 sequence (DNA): TGTGCCTGGAGTTTAGGGGGAAATGAAAAACTGTTTTTT. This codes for CAWSLGGNEKLFF.

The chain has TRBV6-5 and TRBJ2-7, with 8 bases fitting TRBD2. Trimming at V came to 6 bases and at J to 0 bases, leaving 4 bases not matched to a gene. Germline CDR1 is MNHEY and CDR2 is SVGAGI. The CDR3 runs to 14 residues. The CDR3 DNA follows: TGTGCCAGCAGCCTAGCGGGCCTCTCCTACGAGCAGTACTTC. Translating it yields CASSLAGLSYEQYF.

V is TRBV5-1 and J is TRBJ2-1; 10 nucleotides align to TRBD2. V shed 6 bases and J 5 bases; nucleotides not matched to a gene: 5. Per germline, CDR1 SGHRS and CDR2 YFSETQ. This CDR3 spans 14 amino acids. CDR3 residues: CASKVLAGDNEQFF. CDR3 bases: TGCGCCAGCAAGGTTCTAGCGGGAGACAATGAGCAGTTCTTC.

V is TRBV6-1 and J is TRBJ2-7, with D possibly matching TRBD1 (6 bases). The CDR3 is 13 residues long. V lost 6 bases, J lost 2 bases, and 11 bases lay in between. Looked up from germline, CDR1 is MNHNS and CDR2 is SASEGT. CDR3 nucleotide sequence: TGTGCCAGCAGCCTTGGACAGACCTACGAGCAGTACTTC. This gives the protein CASSLGQTYEQYF.

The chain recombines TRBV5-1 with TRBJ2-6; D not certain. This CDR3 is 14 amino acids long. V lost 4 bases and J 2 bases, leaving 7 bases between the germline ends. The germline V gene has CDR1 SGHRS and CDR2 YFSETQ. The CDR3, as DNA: TGCGCCAGCAGCCCGGTCACTGGGGCCAACGTCCTGACTTTC. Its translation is CASSPVTGANVLTF.

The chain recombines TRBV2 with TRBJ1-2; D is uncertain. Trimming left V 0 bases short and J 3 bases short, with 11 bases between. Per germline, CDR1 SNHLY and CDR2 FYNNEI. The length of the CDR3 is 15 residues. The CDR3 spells CASSEAGRGDYGYTF. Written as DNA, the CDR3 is TGTGCCAGCAGTGAAGCCGGGCGGGGTGACTATGGCTACACCTTC.

The CDR3, as DNA: TGTGCCAGCAGTCCTCGACGGGGCACAGATACGCAGTATTTT. It encodes CASSPRRGTDTQYF. The chain joins TRBV6-5 to TRBJ2-3; D remains ambiguous. CDR1 is MNHEY, CDR2 SVGAGI, per germline. Deletions cut 5 bases from V and 1 base from J, with 10 bases between. The CDR3 spans 14 residues.

DNA of the CDR3: TGTGCCAGCAGCCCCAAGCGCACAGATACGCAGTATTTT. Residues: CASSPKRTDTQYF. The rearrangement uses TRBV27 and TRBJ2-3; D is uncertain. This CDR3 comprises 13 residues. Looked up from germline, CDR1 is MNHEY and CDR2 is SMNVEV (reference sequence). With 6 bases removed from V and 1 base from J, the gap between germline ends came to 8 bases.

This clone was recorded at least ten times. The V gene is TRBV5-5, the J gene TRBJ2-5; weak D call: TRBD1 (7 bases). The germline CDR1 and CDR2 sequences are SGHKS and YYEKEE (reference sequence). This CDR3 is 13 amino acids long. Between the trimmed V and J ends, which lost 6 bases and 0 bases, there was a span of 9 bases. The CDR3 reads CASTRGDQETQYF. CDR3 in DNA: TGTGCCAGCACCAGGGGGGACCAAGAGACCCAGTACTTC.

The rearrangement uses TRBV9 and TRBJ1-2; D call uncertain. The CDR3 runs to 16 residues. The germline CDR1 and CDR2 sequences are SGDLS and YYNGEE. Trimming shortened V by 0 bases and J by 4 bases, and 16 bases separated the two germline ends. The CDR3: CASSVVISKNSYGYTF. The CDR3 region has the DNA TGTGCCAGCAGCGTAGTTATTTCGAAGAACAGCTATGGCTACACCTTC.